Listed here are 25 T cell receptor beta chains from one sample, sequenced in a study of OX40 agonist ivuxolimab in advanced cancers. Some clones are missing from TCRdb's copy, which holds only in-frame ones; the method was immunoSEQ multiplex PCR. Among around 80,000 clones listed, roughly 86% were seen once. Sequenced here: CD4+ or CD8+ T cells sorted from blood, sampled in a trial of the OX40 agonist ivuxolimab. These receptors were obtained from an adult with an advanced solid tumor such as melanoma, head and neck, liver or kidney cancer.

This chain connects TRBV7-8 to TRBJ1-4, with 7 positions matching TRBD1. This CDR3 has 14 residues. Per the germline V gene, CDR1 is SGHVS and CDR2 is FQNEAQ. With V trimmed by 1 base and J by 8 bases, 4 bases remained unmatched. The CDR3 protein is CASSLDRGKEKLFF. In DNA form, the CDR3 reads TGTGCCAGCAGCTTAGACAGGGGAAAGGAAAAACTGTTTTTT.

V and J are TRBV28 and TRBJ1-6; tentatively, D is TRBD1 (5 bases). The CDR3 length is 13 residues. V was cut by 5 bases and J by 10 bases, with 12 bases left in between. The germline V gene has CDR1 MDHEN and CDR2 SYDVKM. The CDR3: CASSPGGKSPLHF. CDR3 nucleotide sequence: TGTGCCAGCAGTCCCGGGGGGAAGTCACCCCTCCACTTT.

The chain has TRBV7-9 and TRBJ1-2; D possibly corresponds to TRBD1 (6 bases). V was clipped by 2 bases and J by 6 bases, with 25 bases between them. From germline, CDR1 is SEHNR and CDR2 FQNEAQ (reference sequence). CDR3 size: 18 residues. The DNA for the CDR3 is TGTGCCAGCAGCTTACTCCTGCCCGGGACAAGGCTAAGAAATGGCTACACCTTC. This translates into CASSLLLPGTRLRNGYTF. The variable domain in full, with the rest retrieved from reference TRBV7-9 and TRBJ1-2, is DTGVSQNPRHKITKRGQNVTFRCDPISEHNRLYWYRQTLGQGPEFLTYFQNEAQLEKSRLLSDRFSAERPKGSFSTLEIQRTEQGDSAMYLCASSLLLPGTRLRNGYTFGSGTRLTVV.

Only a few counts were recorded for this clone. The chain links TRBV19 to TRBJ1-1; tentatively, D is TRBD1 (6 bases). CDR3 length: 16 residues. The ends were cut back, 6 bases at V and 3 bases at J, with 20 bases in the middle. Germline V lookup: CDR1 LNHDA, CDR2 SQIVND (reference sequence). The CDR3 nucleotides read TGTGCCAGTAGCCATGATTCACAGGGTGTGGACACTGAAGCTTTCTTT. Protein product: CASSHDSQGVDTEAFF.

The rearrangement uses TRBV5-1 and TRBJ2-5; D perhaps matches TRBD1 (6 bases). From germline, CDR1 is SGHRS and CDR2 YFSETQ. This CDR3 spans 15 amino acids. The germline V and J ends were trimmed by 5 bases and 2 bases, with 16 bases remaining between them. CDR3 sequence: CASSILQGLQETQYF. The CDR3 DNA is TGCGCCAGCAGTATTCTCCAGGGGTTGCAAGAGACCCAGTACTTC. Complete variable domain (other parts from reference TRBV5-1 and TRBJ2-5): KAGVTQTPRYLIKTRGQQVTLSCSPISGHRSVSWYQQTPGQGLQFLFEYFSETQRNKGNFPGRFSGRQFSNSRSEMNVSTLELGDSALYLCASSILQGLQETQYFGPGTRLLVL.

CDR3 sequence (DNA): TGTGCCAGCAGGGGGGGAAGCCGTGACTATAGCAATCAGCCCCAGCATTTT. It is translated as CASRGGSRDYSNQPQHF. The chain is built from TRBV28 and TRBJ1-5; TRBD1 might be the D (5 bases). V dropped 6 bases and J dropped 0 bases, with 18 bases sitting between them. The V gene's germline CDR1 is MDHEN and CDR2 SYDVKM. This CDR3 spans 17 amino acids.

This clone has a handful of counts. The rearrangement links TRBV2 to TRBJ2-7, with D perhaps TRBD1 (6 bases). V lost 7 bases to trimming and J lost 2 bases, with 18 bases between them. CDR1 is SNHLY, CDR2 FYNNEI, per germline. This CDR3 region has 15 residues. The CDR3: CASTLHREDPYEQYV. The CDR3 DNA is TGTGCCAGCACCTTACACAGGGAAGACCCCTACGAGCAGTACGTC.

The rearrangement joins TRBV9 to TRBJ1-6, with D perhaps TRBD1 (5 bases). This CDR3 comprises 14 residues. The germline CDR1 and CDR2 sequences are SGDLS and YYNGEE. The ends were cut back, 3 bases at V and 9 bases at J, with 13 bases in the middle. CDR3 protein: CASSEGRGGSPLHF. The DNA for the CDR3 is TGTGCCAGCAGCGAGGGGAGGGGAGGTTCACCCCTCCACTTT.

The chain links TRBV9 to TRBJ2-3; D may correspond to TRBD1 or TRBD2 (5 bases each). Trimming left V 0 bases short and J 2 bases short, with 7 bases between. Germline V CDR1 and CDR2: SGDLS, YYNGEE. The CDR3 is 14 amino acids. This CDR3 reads CASSVGGITDTQYF. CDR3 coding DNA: TGTGCCAGCAGCGTAGGGGGGATCACAGATACGCAGTATTTT.

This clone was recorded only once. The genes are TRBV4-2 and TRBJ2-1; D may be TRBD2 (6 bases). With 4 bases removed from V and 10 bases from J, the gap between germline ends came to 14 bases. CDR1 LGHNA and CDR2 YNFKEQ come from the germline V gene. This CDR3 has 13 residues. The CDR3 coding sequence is TGTGCCAGCAGCCCCCTTGGAGGGAGGGAGCAGTTCTTC. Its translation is CASSPLGGREQFF.

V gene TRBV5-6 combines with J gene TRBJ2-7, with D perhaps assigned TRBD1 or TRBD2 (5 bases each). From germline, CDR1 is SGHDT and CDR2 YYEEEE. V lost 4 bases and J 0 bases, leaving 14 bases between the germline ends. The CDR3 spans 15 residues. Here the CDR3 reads CASSPGRMSSYEQYF. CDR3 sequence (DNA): TGTGCCAGCAGCCCGGGACGGATGAGCTCCTACGAGCAGTACTTC.

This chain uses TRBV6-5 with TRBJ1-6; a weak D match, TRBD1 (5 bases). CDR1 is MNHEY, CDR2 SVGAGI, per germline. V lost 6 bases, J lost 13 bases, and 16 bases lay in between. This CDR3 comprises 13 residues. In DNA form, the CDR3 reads TGTGCCAGCAGCACAGGCCGCGCCGGTCCCCTCCACTTT. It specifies CASSTGRAGPLHF.

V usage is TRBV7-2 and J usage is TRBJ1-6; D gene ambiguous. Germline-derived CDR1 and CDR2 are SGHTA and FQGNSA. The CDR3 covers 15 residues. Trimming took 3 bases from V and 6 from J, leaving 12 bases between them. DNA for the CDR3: TGTGCCAGCAGCTTTCAAGGACGTAGTAATTCACCCCTCCACTTT. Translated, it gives CASSFQGRSNSPLHF.

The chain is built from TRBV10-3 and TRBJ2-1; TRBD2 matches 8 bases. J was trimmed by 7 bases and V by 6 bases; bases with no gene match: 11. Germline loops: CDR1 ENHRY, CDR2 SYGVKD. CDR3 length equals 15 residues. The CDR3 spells CAISAGLARSNEQFF. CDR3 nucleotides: TGTGCCATCAGCGCCGGACTAGCACGAAGTAATGAGCAGTTCTTC.

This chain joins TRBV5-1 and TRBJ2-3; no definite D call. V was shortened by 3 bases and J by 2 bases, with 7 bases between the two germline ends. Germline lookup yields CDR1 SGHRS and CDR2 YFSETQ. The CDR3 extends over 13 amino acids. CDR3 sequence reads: CASSSDNTDTQYF. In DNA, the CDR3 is TGCGCCAGCAGCTCAGACAACACAGATACGCAGTATTTT.

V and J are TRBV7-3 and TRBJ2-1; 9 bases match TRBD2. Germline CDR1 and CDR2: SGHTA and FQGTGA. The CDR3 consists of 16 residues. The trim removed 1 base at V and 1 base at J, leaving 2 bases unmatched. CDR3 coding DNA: TGTGCCAGCAGCTTAAGCGGGGGGGCTTCCTACAATGAGCAGTTCTTC. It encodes CASSLSGGASYNEQFF.

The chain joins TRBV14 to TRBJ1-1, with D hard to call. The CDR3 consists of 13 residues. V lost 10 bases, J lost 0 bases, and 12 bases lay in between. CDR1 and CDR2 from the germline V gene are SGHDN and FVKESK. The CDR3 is CATSRGLNTEAFF. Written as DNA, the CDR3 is TGTGCCACTTCGCGAGGGTTGAACACTGAAGCTTTCTTT.

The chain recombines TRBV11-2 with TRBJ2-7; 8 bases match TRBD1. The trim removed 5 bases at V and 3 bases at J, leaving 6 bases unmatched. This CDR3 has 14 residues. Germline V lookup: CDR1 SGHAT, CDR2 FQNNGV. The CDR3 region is CASSLIQGGYEQYF. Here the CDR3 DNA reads TGTGCCAGCAGCCTGATACAGGGGGGCTACGAGCAGTACTTC.

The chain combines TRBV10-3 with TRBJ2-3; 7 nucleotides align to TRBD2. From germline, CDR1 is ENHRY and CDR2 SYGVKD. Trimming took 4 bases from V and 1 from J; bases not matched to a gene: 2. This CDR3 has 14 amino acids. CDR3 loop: CAISGSGGTDTQYF. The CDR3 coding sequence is TGTGCCATCAGTGGCAGCGGGGGCACAGATACGCAGTATTTT.

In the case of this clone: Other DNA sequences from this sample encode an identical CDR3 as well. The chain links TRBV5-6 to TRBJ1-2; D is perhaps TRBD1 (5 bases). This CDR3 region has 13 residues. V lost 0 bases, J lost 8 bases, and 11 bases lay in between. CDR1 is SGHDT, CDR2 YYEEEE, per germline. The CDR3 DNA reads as TGTGCCAGCAGCTTGGTCGGGGGTCGGGGCTACACCTTC. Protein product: CASSLVGGRGYTF.

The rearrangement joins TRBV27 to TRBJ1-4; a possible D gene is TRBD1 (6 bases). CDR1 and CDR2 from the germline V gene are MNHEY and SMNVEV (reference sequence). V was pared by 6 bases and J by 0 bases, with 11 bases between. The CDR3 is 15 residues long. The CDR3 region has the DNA TGTGCCAGCAGCCTACAGGGTGCAACTAATGAAAAACTGTTTTTT. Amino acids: CASSLQGATNEKLFF.

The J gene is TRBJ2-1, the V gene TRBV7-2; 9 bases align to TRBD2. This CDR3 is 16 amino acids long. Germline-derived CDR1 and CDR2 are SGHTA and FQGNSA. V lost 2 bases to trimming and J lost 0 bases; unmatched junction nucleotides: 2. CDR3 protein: CASSLRAGGSYNEQFF. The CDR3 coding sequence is TGTGCCAGCAGCTTAAGAGCGGGGGGCTCCTACAATGAGCAGTTCTTC.

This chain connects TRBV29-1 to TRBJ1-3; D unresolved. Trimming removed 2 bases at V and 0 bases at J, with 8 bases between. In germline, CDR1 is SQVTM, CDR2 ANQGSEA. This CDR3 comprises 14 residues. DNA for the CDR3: TGCAGCGTTGAAATTCCGGACTCTGGAAACACCATATATTTT. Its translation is CSVEIPDSGNTIYF.

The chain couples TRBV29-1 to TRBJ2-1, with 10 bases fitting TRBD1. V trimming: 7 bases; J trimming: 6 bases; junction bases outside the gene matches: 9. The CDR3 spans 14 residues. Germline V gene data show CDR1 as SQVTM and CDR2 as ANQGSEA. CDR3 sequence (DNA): TGCAGCGGAGGAGGGACAGGGGTCGGCAATGAGCAGTTCTTC. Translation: CSGGGTGVGNEQFF.

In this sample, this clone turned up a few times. CDR3 nucleotides: TGCGCCAGCAGCCAAGACAGTGAAGCTTTCTTT. Its translation: CASSQDSEAFF. V and J are TRBV4-1 and TRBJ1-1; D is unclear. Germline-derived CDR1 and CDR2 are MGHRA and YSYEKL. V lost 0 bases and J 7 bases, leaving 3 bases between the germline ends. This CDR3 is 11 amino acids long.